The TCR beta chain described here comes from a study of cytomegalovirus exposure and HLA in healthy donors. The PCR contained 60 Vbeta and 13 Jbeta primers. TCRdb's table, derived via immunoSEQ multiplex PCR, lists solely in-frame clones and lacks some. Here the sample spans approximately 150,000 clones, roughly 77% being singletons. The CDR3 totals 15 residues. J lost 4 bases, V lost 5 bases, and 6 bases had no gene match. CDR1 and CDR2 (germline): SGHVS, FQNEAQ. The chain carries TRBV7-8 and TRBJ2-5; TRBD2 aligns across 11 bases. The source of this sequence is a man between 18 and 29 years old in good health and CMV-seropositive. Sequencing was carried out using PBMCs. The CDR3 reads CASSTTSGSRETQYF. The CDR3 nucleotides read TGTGCCAGCAGCACTACTAGCGGGAGTAGAGAGACCCAGTACTTC.